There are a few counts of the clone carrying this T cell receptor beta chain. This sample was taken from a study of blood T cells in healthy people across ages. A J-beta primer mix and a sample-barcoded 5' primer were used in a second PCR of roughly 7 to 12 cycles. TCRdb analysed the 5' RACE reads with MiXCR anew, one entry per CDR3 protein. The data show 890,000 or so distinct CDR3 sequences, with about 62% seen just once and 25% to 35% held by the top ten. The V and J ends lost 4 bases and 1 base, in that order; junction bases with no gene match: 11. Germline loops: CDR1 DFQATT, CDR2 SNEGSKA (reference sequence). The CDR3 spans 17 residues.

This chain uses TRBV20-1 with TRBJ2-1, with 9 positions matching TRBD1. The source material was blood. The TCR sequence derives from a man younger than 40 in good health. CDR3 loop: CSAIVGKGQGSYNEQFF. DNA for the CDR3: TGCAGTGCTATAGTGGGAAAAGGACAGGGGTCCTACAATGAGCAGTTCTTC.